Presented here are 14 T cell receptor beta chains from one specimen sequenced in a study of regulatory T cells in long-lasting Graves disease (dated by TCRdb to the early 2020s). Sample time point, as interpreted from the label and publication: persistent/refractory GD, antithyroid drugs over 5 years with positive TRAb. For both TCR sequencing and RNA sequencing, RNA was extracted from PBMCs using TRIzol. Receptor amplification or capture employed multiplex PCR. The sample was run on an Illumina HiSeq 4000. To build TCR beta libraries, CDR3 regions were amplified by Arm-PCR using iRepertoire HTBI primers. In TCRdb, the public reads were trimmed at Q25 with fastp and aligned with MiXCR, with productive beta chains retained. Merged by CDR3 protein, the rows form single entries marked with the most common genes and DNA. The sample table shows hundreds of thousands of distinct CDR3 sequences, and about 22% are seen once. Approximately 6.4% of the sample is held by the ten biggest clonotypes.

This material consisted of peripheral blood mononuclear cells (PBMCs), taken when the disease was refractory, from a patient treated with antithyroid drugs. All receptors derive from a female donor with Graves disease.

CDR3 bases: TGTGCCAGCAGGGCCCGGGACTCCCCCGGGGAGCTGTTTTTT. Encoded protein: CASRARDSPGELFF. The chain links TRBV28 to TRBJ2-2, with a weak D call TRBD2 (6 bases). V was clipped by 6 bases and J by 6 bases, with 14 bases between them. The germline gives CDR1 MDHEN, CDR2 SYDVKM. The CDR3 is 14 residues long.

Concerning this clonotype itself: Given a much more abundant clone one base away, this may be a read error. This rearrangement joins TRBV28 to TRBJ1-4; D is unresolved. The CDR3 is 14 amino acids. V was cut by 5 bases and J by 0 bases, with 7 bases left in between. Germline V CDR1 and CDR2: MDHEN, SYDVKM. The DNA of the CDR3 is TGTGCCAGCAGTGCATCATCAACTAATGAAAAACTGTTTTTT. Protein product: CASSASSTNEKLFF.

On this clonotype itself: This sequence is one base from a far larger clone and is likely a read error. CDR3 residues: CASSLASSSLHF. The CDR3 DNA is TGTGCCAGCAGCTTAGCATCTTCATCCCTCCACTTT. The rearrangement links TRBV13 to TRBJ1-6; D gene ambiguous. Germline assignment: CDR1 PRHDT and CDR2 FYEKMQ (reference sequence). This CDR3 region has 12 residues.

CDR3 protein: CASSQDRWGGRNEQFF. CDR3 nucleotide sequence: TGTGCCAGCAGCCAAGATCGTTGGGGGGGTCGCAATGAGCAGTTCTTC. This chain joins TRBV3-1 and TRBJ2-1, with 7 bases lining up with TRBD2. The length of the CDR3 is 16 residues. Germline assignment: CDR1 LGHDT and CDR2 YNNKEL (reference sequence). J was trimmed by 6 bases and V by 0 bases; bases with no gene match: 8.

There are many counts of this clonotype. The V gene is TRBV12-3 or TRBV12-4, the J gene TRBJ1-1, with a possible D match to TRBD1 (5 bases). The V gene lost 6 bases and the J gene lost 3 bases, with 14 bases spanning the gap. The CDR3 has 14 residues. The CDR3 is CASSPTQGYTEAFF. The CDR3 DNA sequence: TGTGCCAGCAGCCCCACCCAGGGTTACACTGAAGCTTTCTTT.

The V and J genes are TRBV6-1 and TRBJ2-5, with 12 bases matching TRBD2. V trimming: 8 bases; J trimming: 5 bases; junction bases outside the gene matches: 6. The CDR3 sequence is 14 residues long. Germline CDR1 MNHNS, CDR2 SASEGT. CDR3 bases: TGTGCCAGCCGACTAGCGGGGGCGGGGGAGACCCAGTACTTC. Protein: CASRLAGAGETQYF.

This chain connects TRBV11-1 to TRBJ2-5; D remains ambiguous. With the DNA end fitting TRBJ2-1 better, the J assignment may be wrong. This CDR3 is built from 12 residues. Per germline, CDR1 SGHAT and CDR2 FQDESV (reference sequence). The CDR3 bases are TGTGCCAGCAGCTGGTCGGACAATGAGCAGTTCTTC. Its protein is CASSWSDNEQFF.

There are many counts of this clonotype. This rearrangement joins TRBV29-1 to TRBJ2-7, with TRBD2 identical over 8 bases. With V trimmed by 0 bases and J by 4 bases, 5 bases remained unmatched. Germline V gene sequence: CDR1 SQVTM, CDR2 ANQGSEA. This CDR3 is built from 14 residues. CDR3 DNA: TGCAGCGTTGAAGATCGAGCTAGCGGGTACGAGCAGTACTTC. It specifies CSVEDRASGYEQYF.

There are many counts of this clonotype. This could be a read error, since a much larger clone is one nucleotide away. The V call is TRBV11-2, the J call TRBJ2-7, with TRBD1 as a possible D gene (6 bases). Looked up from germline, CDR1 is SGHAT and CDR2 is FQNNGV. CDR3 length: 12 residues. The ends were cut back, 3 bases at V and 5 bases at J, with 8 bases in the middle. The CDR3 nucleotides are TGTGCCAGCAGCTTGGACAGCCACGAGCAGTACTTC. This gives the protein CASSLDSHEQYF.

This clonotype was detected many times. V is TRBV10-1 and J is TRBJ1-2; D is ambiguous. The CDR3 spans 13 residues. The germline gives CDR1 WNHNN, CDR2 SYGVQD (reference sequence). V was pared by 2 bases and J by 8 bases, with 12 bases between. This CDR3 reads CASSEVKGGGYTF. The CDR3 DNA reads TGCGCCAGCAGTGAGGTAAAGGGTGGCGGCTACACCTTC.

The chain employs TRBV27 and TRBJ2-1; possibly TRBD2 for D (6 bases). The germline V and J ends were trimmed by 3 bases and 8 bases, with 17 bases remaining between them. There are 15 residues in the CDR3. Germline CDR1 MNHEY, CDR2 SMNVEV (reference sequence). The chain's CDR3 is CASSFELARLDEQFF. CDR3 bases: TGTGCCAGCAGTTTTGAACTAGCCCGTTTAGATGAGCAGTTCTTC.

This clonotype has ten or more counts. The chain combines TRBV11-2 with TRBJ1-1; 8 bases match TRBD1. V lost 3 bases and J lost 5; bases outside the gene matches: 14. CDR3 length: 17 amino acids. Germline values: CDR1 SGHAT, CDR2 FQNNGV. This CDR3 is CASSFVVGRGRRTEAFF. The CDR3 bases are TGTGCCAGCAGCTTTGTGGTGGGCAGGGGGCGACGGACTGAAGCTTTCTTT.

This clonotype showed up many times. The chain links TRBV4-1 to TRBJ2-5; a weak D match, TRBD1 (5 bases). Germline CDR1 reads MGHRA; CDR2 reads YSYEKL. V dropped 3 bases and J dropped 0 bases, with 17 bases sitting between them. The CDR3 extends over 17 amino acids. CDR3 in amino acids: CASSQVGTGPYQETQYF. In nucleotides, the CDR3 is TGCGCCAGCAGCCAGGTCGGAACAGGTCCGTACCAAGAGACCCAGTACTTC.

This clonotype was found many times. The chain employs TRBV28 and TRBJ2-7; the D is unclear. CDR3 length equals 13 residues. V was clipped by 2 bases and J by 4 bases, with 9 bases between them. In germline, CDR1 is MDHEN, CDR2 SYDVKM. The CDR3 loop reads CASSLNPEYEQYF. The CDR3 nucleotides read TGTGCCAGCAGTTTAAATCCAGAGTACGAGCAGTACTTC.